This entry lists 16 T cell receptor beta chains sequenced from one sample in a study of T cell changes during pregnancy in multiple sclerosis. Sequencing was performed with immunoSEQ multiplex PCR; in TCRdb, only in-frame clones are kept and a portion is missing. The repertoire holds around 100,000 clones, around 92% seen once, with less than 2% in the top ten. The sequences come from peripheral blood, collected after pregnancy. Receptors were obtained from a female donor with multiple sclerosis, enrolled in a pregnancy study.

The chain carries TRBV5-6 and TRBJ2-2; D may be TRBD2 (6 bases). V lost 0 bases to trimming and J lost 1 base, with 7 bases between them. Germline lookup yields CDR1 SGHDT and CDR2 YYEEEE. The CDR3 consists of 15 residues. CDR3 residues: CASSLAGENTGELFF. CDR3 DNA sequence: TGTGCCAGCAGCTTGGCGGGAGAGAACACCGGGGAGCTGTTTTTT.

The chain links TRBV7-7 to TRBJ2-5; 12 bases fit TRBD1. The CDR3 length is 16 residues. Germline V lookup: CDR1 SSHAT, CDR2 FNYEAQ (reference sequence). V lost 5 bases and J lost 4; bases outside the gene matches: 8. The CDR3 DNA reads as TGTGCCAGCAGCCCAGGGACAGGGGGCGGGGGAGAGACCCAGTACTTC. Protein sequence: CASSPGTGGGGETQYF.

The chain uses TRBV18 and TRBJ1-4; possible D gene TRBD1, 6 bases. Germline values: CDR1 KGHSH, CDR2 LQKENI. V was cut by 2 bases and J by 5 bases, with 9 bases left in between. The CDR3 runs 14 residues. In nucleotides, the CDR3 is TGTGCCAGCTCACCAAGGACAGAGAATGAAAAACTGTTTTTT. The encoded protein is CASSPRTENEKLFF.

J is TRBJ2-5 and V is TRBV2; TRBD1 aligns across 8 bases. The V and J ends lost 6 bases and 5 bases, in that order; junction bases with no gene match: 5. The CDR3 has 13 amino acids. CDR1 is SNHLY and CDR2 is FYNNEI in the germline V gene. The CDR3 here is CASRDRVGETQYF. CDR3 bases: TGTGCCAGCAGGGACAGGGTTGGCGAGACCCAGTACTTC.

The gene calls are TRBV7-2 and TRBJ1-2; no firm D call. V was trimmed by 2 bases and J by 0 bases, leaving 10 bases between them. Germline CDR1 SGHTA, CDR2 FQGNSA. This CDR3 is 15 amino acids long. The CDR3 region is CASSLRRVANYGYTF. The CDR3, as DNA: TGTGCCAGCAGCTTACGCCGGGTTGCTAACTATGGCTACACCTTC.

This chain joins TRBV19 and TRBJ1-5; 7 nucleotides match TRBD1. With V trimmed by 9 bases and J by 2 bases, 16 bases remained unmatched. Germline CDR1 reads LNHDA; CDR2 reads SQIVND (reference sequence). This CDR3 spans 17 amino acids. Written as DNA, the CDR3 is TGTGCCAGCCAGCTCAAAGAGACAGGGTTCGGCAATCAGCCCCAGCATTTT. Translation: CASQLKETGFGNQPQHF.

V is TRBV29-1 and J is TRBJ2-3; no definite D call. This CDR3 region has 11 residues. Germline values: CDR1 SQVTM, CDR2 ANQGSEA. V was shortened by 4 bases and J by 4 bases, with 6 bases between the two germline ends. This CDR3 is CSVGGPDTQYF. In nucleotides, the CDR3 is TGCAGCGTTGGTGGCCCAGATACGCAGTATTTT.

The V gene is TRBV4-1, the J gene TRBJ1-2; D perhaps matches TRBD1 (6 bases). The CDR3 length is 16 residues. The germline V gene has CDR1 MGHRA and CDR2 YSYEKL. Trimming took 6 bases from V and 6 from J, leaving 23 bases between them. For the CDR3, the DNA is TGCGCCAGCAGACCTGGCAGGGGAGAATCTGAGCATGGCTACACCTTC. Its protein product is CASRPGRGESEHGYTF.

This chain joins TRBV9 and TRBJ2-7, with D perhaps matching TRBD2 (6 bases). V lost 3 bases, J lost 3 bases, and 10 bases lay in between. Germline V lookup: CDR1 SGDLS, CDR2 YYNGEE. CDR3 length equals 13 residues. CDR3: CASSETRSYEQYF. The CDR3 nucleotides are TGTGCCAGCAGCGAGACTAGAAGCTACGAGCAGTACTTC.

This clone was seen a single time. The genes are TRBV9 and TRBJ1-3; D not resolved. This CDR3 has 14 amino acids. Trimming cost V 1 base and J 0 bases, with 5 bases left between them. Germline V lookup: CDR1 SGDLS, CDR2 YYNGEE. Here the CDR3 DNA reads TGTGCCAGCAGCGTAAAACTCTCTGGAAACACCATATATTTT. It specifies CASSVKLSGNTIYF.

The rearrangement uses TRBV6-4 and TRBJ2-1; TRBD2 agrees at 16 bases. V gave up 3 bases and J gave up 8 bases; unmatched junction bases: 1. CDR1 and CDR2 (germline): MRHNA, SNTAGT. This CDR3 has 15 residues. In DNA, the CDR3 is TGTGCCAGCAGTGAAGGGACTAGCGGGGGGGATGAGCAGTTCTTC. Translated: CASSEGTSGGDEQFF.

The chain has TRBV6-5 and TRBJ1-1; 8 nucleotides align to TRBD1. J lost 6 bases, V lost 8 bases, and 11 bases had no gene match. From germline, CDR1 is MNHEY and CDR2 SVGAGI. This CDR3 is built from 14 residues. Here the CDR3 DNA reads TGTGCCAGCCTTAGGACAGGGAGAAGGGCTGAAGCTTTCTTT. This gives the protein CASLRTGRRAEAFF.

This clone was counted a few times. The chain is built from TRBV6-1 and TRBJ2-7; TRBD1 matches 8 bases. Germline-derived CDR1 and CDR2 are MNHNS and SASEGT. The CDR3 is 15 residues long. Germline trimming cut 2 bases from V and 2 bases from J; bases unmatched to any gene: 5. The chain's CDR3 is CASSEYSTGAYEQYF. The CDR3 DNA sequence: TGTGCCAGCAGTGAATATTCGACAGGGGCCTACGAGCAGTACTTC.

The V call is TRBV5-1, the J call TRBJ1-1; maybe TRBD1 (5 bases). This CDR3 contains 15 residues. Germline V gives CDR1 SGHRS, CDR2 YFSETQ. The V end lost 1 base, the J end lost 3 bases, and 13 bases lay between the germline ends. The CDR3 loop is CASSLTGKGDTEAFF. CDR3 in DNA: TGCGCCAGCAGCTTGACAGGTAAAGGGGACACTGAAGCTTTCTTT.

This chain uses TRBV5-1 with TRBJ1-1, with unresolved D. V was cut by 0 bases and J by 0 bases, with 9 bases left in between. CDR1 is SGHRS, CDR2 YFSETQ, per germline. This CDR3 is 15 amino acids long. In DNA form, the CDR3 reads TGCGCCAGCAGCTTGGGAGGATACATGAACACTGAAGCTTTCTTT. It codes for CASSLGGYMNTEAFF.

This chain uses TRBV13 with TRBJ1-6; the match to TRBD1 covers 8 bases. From germline, CDR1 is PRHDT and CDR2 FYEKMQ (reference sequence). The CDR3 sequence is 13 residues long. The V segment lost 7 bases and the J segment 13 bases; nucleotides outside the gene matches: 9. CDR3 nucleotides: TGTGCCAGCACCCCGACAGGGGCATTCCCCCTCCACTTT. Its translation is CASTPTGAFPLHF.